Presented here are 2 T cell receptor beta chains from one specimen sequenced in a study of blood T cell repertoires in COVID-19. Assay used: immunoSEQ multiplex PCR; TCRdb lists only in-frame clones, some missing. This sample yields more than 200,000 clones, of which less than 90% are seen a single time; roughly 4% belongs to the top ten. The sequencing input was peripheral blood. The receptors here all came from a man in his fifties or sixties with acute or convalescent COVID-19.

The V call is TRBV2, the J call TRBJ1-1; tentative D call: TRBD1 (5 bases). CDR1 is SNHLY, CDR2 FYNNEI, per germline. V dropped 4 bases and J dropped 0 bases, with 15 bases sitting between them. This CDR3 has 16 amino acids. The CDR3 coding sequence is TGTGCCAGCAGTGTAGGGGCCCGGCCAATGAACACTGAAGCTTTCTTT. Its protein product is CASSVGARPMNTEAFF.

J is TRBJ2-7 and V is TRBV5-1, with TRBD1 identical over 7 bases. Trimming cost V 4 bases and J 2 bases; bases outside gene matches: 6. This CDR3 is 14 amino acids long. From germline, CDR1 is SGHRS and CDR2 YFSETQ. The CDR3 protein is CASSQQGTPYEQYF. The CDR3 nucleotides read TGCGCCAGCAGCCAACAGGGGACCCCCTACGAGCAGTACTTC.